This T cell receptor (beta chain) originates from a study of OX40 agonist ivuxolimab in advanced cancers. Regarding this clone: Its matching antigen is unknown.

Study-level findings and limits: Nonresponders included some who also had low normalized T-cell clonal expansion.

J was trimmed by 6 bases and V by 1 base; bases with no gene match: 9. This CDR3 spans 16 amino acids. Germline V CDR1 and CDR2: LGHNA, YSLEER. TCRdb's copy holds only in-frame clones and misses some; the assay was immunoSEQ multiplex PCR. The sample contains under 20,000 clones, roughly 80% of which appear only once. Autoimmune disease history or systemic immunosuppression excluded patients. Baseline was the first blood sampling point, followed by cycle 4 day 1 and cycle 7 day 1. The source of this sequence is an adult with an advanced solid tumor such as melanoma, head and neck, liver or kidney cancer. The chain uses TRBV4-3 and TRBJ1-2; 9 nucleotides match TRBD1. Source: CD4+ or CD8+ T cells sorted from blood, taken in a trial of the OX40 agonist ivuxolimab. CDR3 amino acids: CASSQVPGQGRDGYTF. The CDR3 DNA reads as TGCGCCAGCAGCCAAGTTCCAGGACAGGGGAGGGATGGCTACACCTTC.